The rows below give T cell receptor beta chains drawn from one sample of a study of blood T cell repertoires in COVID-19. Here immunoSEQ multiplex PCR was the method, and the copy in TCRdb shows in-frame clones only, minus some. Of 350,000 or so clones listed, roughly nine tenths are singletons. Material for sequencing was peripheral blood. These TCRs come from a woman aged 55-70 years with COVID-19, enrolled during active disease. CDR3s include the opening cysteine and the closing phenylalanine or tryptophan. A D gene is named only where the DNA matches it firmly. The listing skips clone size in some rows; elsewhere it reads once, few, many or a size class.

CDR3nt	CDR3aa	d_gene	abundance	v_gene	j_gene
TGTGCCAGTAGTATTAGCAGGGGGCAACAGGGCTCCCAGCCCCAGCATTTT	CASSISRGQQGSQPQHF	TRBD1	.	TRBV19	TRBJ1-5
TGTGCCAGCAGTTTATCCCCGTGGGGTAGCGGGGGGAACAATGAGCAGTTCTTC	CASSLSPWGSGGNNEQFF	TRBD2	.	TRBV28	TRBJ2-1
TGTGCCAGCAGCCAAGGGGTGGAGCAATCTGAAAAACTGTTTTTT	CASSQGVEQSEKLFF	.	.	TRBV4-2	TRBJ1-4
TGCGCCAGCAGCCAAGTTTCGGGGGGCAATGAGCAGTTCTTC	CASSQVSGGNEQFF	TRBD2	many	TRBV4-1	TRBJ2-1
TGCGCCAGCAGTGAGGGGACAGGGGGCGGCTATGGCTACACCTTC	CASSEGTGGGYGYTF	TRBD1	few	TRBV10-2	TRBJ1-2
TGTGCCAGCAGCTCCGGACTACTAGCGGGGGACCCCTACGAGCAGTACTTC	CASSSGLLAGDPYEQYF	TRBD2	.	TRBV5-4	TRBJ2-7
TGTGCCACCAGTGATCCGGGATCCACTAGCAATCAGCCCCAGCATTTT	CATSDPGSTSNQPQHF	.	.	TRBV24-1	TRBJ1-5
TGCAGCGTTGAAGAAGGACAAAGGTATGGCTACACCTTC	CSVEEGQRYGYTF	.	.	TRBV29-1	TRBJ1-2
TGTGCCAGCAGTTCAAGGGGGAACACTGAAGCTTTCTTT	CASSSRGNTEAFF	.	.	TRBV6-1	TRBJ1-1
TGTGCCAGTAGTTCCCGACAGGGGGCATATCACACTGAAGCTTTCTTT	CASSSRQGAYHTEAFF	TRBD1	.	TRBV19	TRBJ1-1
TGCGCCAGCAGCCATACAGGGGACAATGAGCAGTTCTTC	CASSHTGDNEQFF	TRBD1	.	TRBV5-1	TRBJ2-1
TGTGCCTGGAGTGAGTGGCAGGGAAGAAGTCAGCCCCAGCATTTT	CAWSEWQGRSQPQHF	.	few	TRBV30	TRBJ1-5
TGTGCCAGCAGCCAAGGGAGTGAGCAGTACTTC	CASSQGSEQYF	.	.	TRBV14	TRBJ2-7
TGTGCCAGCAGCTCCGCCCTAGTGGATCGAGGCTACACCTTC	CASSSALVDRGYTF	.	once	TRBV7-9	TRBJ1-2
TGTGCCAGCTCGGTCGGGGTCGGGTACGAGCAGTACTTC	CASSVGVGYEQYF	.	.	TRBV28	TRBJ2-7
TGCGCCAGCAGCCAGTCGGGGGCAACTAATGAAAAACTGTTTTTT	CASSQSGATNEKLFF	.	.	TRBV4-1	TRBJ1-4
TGTGCCGCCGGACTAGCGGGGGGGCCCTACAATGAGCAGTTCTTC	CAAGLAGGPYNEQFF	TRBD2	.	TRBV19	TRBJ2-1
TGCGCCAGCACCGGAGCCTATGGCTACACCTTC	CASTGAYGYTF	.	.	TRBV10-1	TRBJ1-2
TGTGCCAGCAGCTTCAAACAGGGGGCTATCTATGGCTACACCTTC	CASSFKQGAIYGYTF	TRBD1	.	TRBV5-6	TRBJ1-2
TGCGCCAGCAGCTACGATTCAGGAGGAGGCTACACCTTC	CASSYDSGGGYTF	.	.	TRBV5-1	TRBJ1-2
TGTGCCAGCAGCCAGAGGGCTAGCCAAGAGACCCAGTACTTC	CASSQRASQETQYF	.	.	TRBV4-2	TRBJ2-5
TGTGCCACCAGCAGAGGCCCGACAGGGGGCGCTTATTCCGGGGCCAACGTCCTGACTTTC	CATSRGPTGGAYSGANVLTF	TRBD1	.	TRBV15	TRBJ2-6
TGTGCCAGCAATCCCGGAGGGTGGGGGAACACTGAAGCTTTCTTT	CASNPGGWGNTEAFF	.	.	TRBV6-5	TRBJ1-1
TGCGCCAGCGCGCAGGCCGGGGTCGGTCAGCCCCAGCATTTT	CASAQAGVGQPQHF	.	.	TRBV10-2	TRBJ1-5
TGTGCCAGCAGCTTGGCAGGGACTAGCGGGGGGGAAATTCAAGAGACCCAGTACTTC	CASSLAGTSGGEIQETQYF	TRBD2	few	TRBV11-2	TRBJ2-5
TGTGCCAGCAGTTACGAGGGAGCTCAGCCCCAGCATTTT	CASSYEGAQPQHF	.	.	TRBV6-2/TRBV6-3	TRBJ1-5
TGTGCCAGCAGCTTAACAACGAACACTGAAGCTTTCTTT	CASSLTTNTEAFF	.	.	TRBV11-3	TRBJ1-1
TGTGCCAGCAGTGCCTCTGAGGCAAACTCTGGAAACACCATATATTTT	CASSASEANSGNTIYF	.	.	TRBV6-1	TRBJ1-3
TGTGCCAGCAGCCAGGGTGACAGGGTTGGCACTAATCAGCCCCAGCATTTT	CASSQGDRVGTNQPQHF	TRBD1	few	TRBV4-2	TRBJ1-5
TGTGCCAGCAGCCAAAACAGGGGGCAGGGGGAAAAACTGTTTTTT	CASSQNRGQGEKLFF	TRBD1	.	TRBV3-1/TRBV3-2	TRBJ1-4
TGCGCCAGCAGCTTAATGGGACATGATTACGAGCAGTACTTC	CASSLMGHDYEQYF	.	.	TRBV5-1	TRBJ2-7
TGTGCCAGCAGCCGGTTGGGACAAAACTCTGGGGCCAACGTCCTGACTTTC	CASSRLGQNSGANVLTF	.	.	TRBV3-1/TRBV3-2	TRBJ2-6
TGTGCCAGCAGCTTAGGGCTAGCGGGGGCCGTGTATACGCAGTATTTT	CASSLGLAGAVYTQYF	TRBD2	.	TRBV7-2	TRBJ2-3
TGTGCCAGCAGCCCCTATGTCGCGGCCGGCTACACCTTC	CASSPYVAAGYTF	.	.	TRBV5-5	TRBJ1-2
TGTGCCACCACTACAGCTAGCGTAAGCTACGAGCAGTACTTC	CATTTASVSYEQYF	.	.	TRBV6-5	TRBJ2-7
TGTGCCAGCAGCTTCACAGGGGTGAACTATGGCTACACCTTC	CASSFTGVNYGYTF	TRBD1	.	TRBV11-2	TRBJ1-2
TGTGCCACCAGTGATATCAAAACGGACAGGAAGAACACTGAAGCTTTCTTT	CATSDIKTDRKNTEAFF	TRBD1	once	TRBV24-1	TRBJ1-1
TGTGCCACCAGCAGAGTAGCGGGGGGGCTGGTTGAGCAGTTCTTC	CATSRVAGGLVEQFF	TRBD2	.	TRBV15	TRBJ2-1
TGTGCCAGCAGGACAGGGGGCGTCCCCTACGAGCAGTACTTC	CASRTGGVPYEQYF	TRBD1	.	TRBV6-5	TRBJ2-7
TGTGCCAGCAGCCCAGGTTGGAAGGCTGAGCAGTTCTTC	CASSPGWKAEQFF	.	few	TRBV7-9	TRBJ2-1
TGTGCCAGCAGCCAACGGGGACAGGGGGTCAATGGCTACACCTTC	CASSQRGQGVNGYTF	TRBD1	.	TRBV4-2	TRBJ1-2
TGTGCCAGTAGCGCGCAGGGCAGGGGGCCTGAAAAACTGTTTTTT	CASSAQGRGPEKLFF	TRBD1	.	TRBV19	TRBJ1-4
TGTGCCAGCAGTCGGACAGAGAACACTGAAGCTTTCTTT	CASSRTENTEAFF	.	.	TRBV12-3/TRBV12-4	TRBJ1-1
TGTGCCAGCTCTATATCCGGGACAGGGGGTAATCAGCCCCAGCATTTT	CASSISGTGGNQPQHF	TRBD1	.	TRBV2	TRBJ1-5
TGTGCCAGCAGCGTAGCCGGAGGGGTTGGTCAGCCCCAGCATTTT	CASSVAGGVGQPQHF	.	.	TRBV9	TRBJ1-5
TGTGCCAGTAGTCACTCCTTATCACGCAACGAGCAGTACTTC	CASSHSLSRNEQYF	.	.	TRBV19	TRBJ2-7
TGCGCCAGCAGCCCGGGACAGGGAAGTTTTTATGGCTACACCTTC	CASSPGQGSFYGYTF	TRBD1	.	TRBV5-1	TRBJ1-2
TGTGCCAGCAGTATGGGCAGGGGTAGCACAGATACGCAGTATTTT	CASSMGRGSTDTQYF	.	.	TRBV6-5	TRBJ2-3
TGTGCCAGCAGTTACAGTGGACAGGTTGCAACTAATGAAAAACTGTTTTTT	CASSYSGQVATNEKLFF	TRBD1	few	TRBV28	TRBJ1-4
TGCGCCAGCAGCTTGCAGGTTACCACTGAAGCTTTCTTT	CASSLQVTTEAFF	.	.	TRBV5-1	TRBJ1-1
TGTGCCAGCAGCTTAGTCACCCTGGACAGCGAAGAGACCCAGTACTTC	CASSLVTLDSEETQYF	.	.	TRBV11-2	TRBJ2-5
TGCGCCAGCAGAGATCTAGCTGCCGGGGTTACAGATACGCAGTATTTT	CASRDLAAGVTDTQYF	.	.	TRBV5-1	TRBJ2-3
TGTGCCAGCAGCCCATCGGGGACAGGGGGCTTCTTCACAGATACGCAGTATTTT	CASSPSGTGGFFTDTQYF	TRBD1	once	TRBV5-4	TRBJ2-3
TGTGCCAGCAGCCCGGGACTAGCGGGGGGGCGCGATACGCAGTATTTT	CASSPGLAGGRDTQYF	TRBD2	.	TRBV3-1/TRBV3-2	TRBJ2-3
TGTGCCAGCAGCCGGGCCGGGACACAGAACACTGAAGCTTTCTTT	CASSRAGTQNTEAFF	.	.	TRBV28	TRBJ1-1
TGCAGCGCACCCCCCGGGACAGGGGGCTTTGGCTACACCTTC	CSAPPGTGGFGYTF	TRBD1	.	TRBV29-1	TRBJ1-2
TGTGCCAGCAGTCACAACGGGAACTATGGCTACACCTTC	CASSHNGNYGYTF	.	.	TRBV6-5	TRBJ1-2
TGTGCCAGCAGTTTAGGACAGAGATATTACGAGCAGTACTTC	CASSLGQRYYEQYF	.	.	TRBV2	TRBJ2-7